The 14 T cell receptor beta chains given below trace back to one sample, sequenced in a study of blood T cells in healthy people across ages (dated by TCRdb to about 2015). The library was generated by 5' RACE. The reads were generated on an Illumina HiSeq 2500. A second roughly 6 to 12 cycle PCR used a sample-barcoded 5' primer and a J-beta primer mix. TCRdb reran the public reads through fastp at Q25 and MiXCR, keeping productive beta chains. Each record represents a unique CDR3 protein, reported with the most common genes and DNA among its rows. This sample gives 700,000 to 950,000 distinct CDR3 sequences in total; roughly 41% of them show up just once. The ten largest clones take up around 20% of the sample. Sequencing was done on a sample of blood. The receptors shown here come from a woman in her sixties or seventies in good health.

CDR3 DNA: TGCAGCCCTTTGCGGACAGGGAGTAGGGCTGAAGCTTTCTTT. This translates into CSPLRTGSRAEAFF. The genes are TRBV29-1 and TRBJ1-1, with TRBD1 matching 8 bases. Germline CDR1 and CDR2: SQVTM and ANQGSEA. The V gene end was trimmed by 8 bases and the J gene end by 6 bases; junction bases not matched to a gene: 14. This CDR3 is built from 14 residues.

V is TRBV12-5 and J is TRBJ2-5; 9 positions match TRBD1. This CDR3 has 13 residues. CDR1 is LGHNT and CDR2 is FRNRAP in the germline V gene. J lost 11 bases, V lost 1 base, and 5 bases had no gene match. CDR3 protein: CASGLAGQGWQYF. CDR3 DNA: TGTGCTAGTGGTTTGGCCGGACAGGGGTGGCAGTACTTC.

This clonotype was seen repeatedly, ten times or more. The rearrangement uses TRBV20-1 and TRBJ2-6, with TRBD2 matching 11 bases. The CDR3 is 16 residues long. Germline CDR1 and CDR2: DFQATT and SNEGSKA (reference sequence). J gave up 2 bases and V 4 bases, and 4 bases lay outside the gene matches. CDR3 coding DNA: TGCAGTGCTATATTAGCGGGAGGGCCTGGGGCCAACGTCCTGACTTTC. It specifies CSAILAGGPGANVLTF.

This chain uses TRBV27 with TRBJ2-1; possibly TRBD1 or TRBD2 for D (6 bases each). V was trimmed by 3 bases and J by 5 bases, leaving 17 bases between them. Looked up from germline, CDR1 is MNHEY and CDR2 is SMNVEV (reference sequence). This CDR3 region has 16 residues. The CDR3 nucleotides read TGTGCCAGCAGTTTTATAGGGGGGCGCGCGGACAATGAGCAGTTCTTC. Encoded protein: CASSFIGGRADNEQFF.

In DNA, the CDR3 is TGTGCCAGCACCCAAGTGGCGCCAAGCACAGATACGCAGTATTTT. Protein product: CASTQVAPSTDTQYF. V is TRBV7-8 and J is TRBJ2-3, with D unresolved. Germline values: CDR1 SGHVS, CDR2 FQNEAQ. This CDR3 comprises 15 residues. The V gene lost 7 bases and the J gene lost 0 bases, with 14 bases spanning the gap.

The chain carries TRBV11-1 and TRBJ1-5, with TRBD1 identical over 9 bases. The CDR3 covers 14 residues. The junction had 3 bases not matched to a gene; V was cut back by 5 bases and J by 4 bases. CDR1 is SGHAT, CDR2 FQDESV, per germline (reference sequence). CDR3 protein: CASSTGTGNQPQHF. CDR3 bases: TGTGCCAGCAGCACTGGGACAGGGAATCAGCCCCAGCATTTT.

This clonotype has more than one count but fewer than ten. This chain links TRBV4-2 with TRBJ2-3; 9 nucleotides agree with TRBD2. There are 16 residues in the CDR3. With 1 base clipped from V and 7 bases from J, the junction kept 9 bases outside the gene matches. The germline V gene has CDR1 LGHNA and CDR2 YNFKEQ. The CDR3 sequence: CASSQGASGAGNTQYF. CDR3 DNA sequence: TGTGCCAGCAGCCAAGGTGCTAGCGGGGCCGGGAATACGCAGTATTTT.

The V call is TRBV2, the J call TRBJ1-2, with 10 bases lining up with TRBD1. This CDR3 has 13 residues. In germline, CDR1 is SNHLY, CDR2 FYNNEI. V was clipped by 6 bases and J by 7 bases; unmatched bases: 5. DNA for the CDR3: TGTGCCAGCAGCGGACAGGGGGTCTTTGGCTACACCTTC. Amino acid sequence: CASSGQGVFGYTF.

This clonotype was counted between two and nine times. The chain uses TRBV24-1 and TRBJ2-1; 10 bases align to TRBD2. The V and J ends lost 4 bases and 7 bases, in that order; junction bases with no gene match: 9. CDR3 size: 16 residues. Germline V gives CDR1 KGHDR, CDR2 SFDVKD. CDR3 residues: CATSDLLAGRGNEQFF. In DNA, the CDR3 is TGTGCCACCAGTGACTTACTAGCGGGGCGCGGGAATGAGCAGTTCTTC.

CDR3 in amino acids: CSAGLAGGTYEQYF. CDR3 nucleotides: TGCAGCGCAGGACTAGCGGGAGGCACCTACGAGCAGTACTTC. The chain links TRBV29-1 to TRBJ2-7; 14 bases agree with TRBD2. The germline CDR1 and CDR2 sequences are SQVTM and ANQGSEA. V gave up 7 bases and J gave up 2 bases; unmatched junction bases: 4. The CDR3 covers 14 residues.

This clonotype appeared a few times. In nucleotides, the CDR3 is TGTGCCAGCAGCCTACAGGGGGCCATGGCTCACTATGGCTACACCTTC. Protein: CASSLQGAMAHYGYTF. This chain links TRBV7-9 with TRBJ1-2, with 9 bases aligning to TRBD1. The CDR3 has 16 residues. Trimming took 5 bases from V and 3 from J; bases not matched to a gene: 10. Per the germline V gene, CDR1 is SEHNR and CDR2 is FQNEAQ (reference sequence).

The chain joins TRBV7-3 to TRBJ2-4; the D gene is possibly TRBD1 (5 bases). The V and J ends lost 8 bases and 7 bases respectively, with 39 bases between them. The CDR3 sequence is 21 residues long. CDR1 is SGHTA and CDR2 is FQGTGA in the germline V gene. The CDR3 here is CASPIQYLPDSLYYIGNIQYF. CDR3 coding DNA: TGTGCCAGCCCCATTCAATATTTGCCCGACAGCCTGTATTATATAGGGAACATTCAGTACTTC.

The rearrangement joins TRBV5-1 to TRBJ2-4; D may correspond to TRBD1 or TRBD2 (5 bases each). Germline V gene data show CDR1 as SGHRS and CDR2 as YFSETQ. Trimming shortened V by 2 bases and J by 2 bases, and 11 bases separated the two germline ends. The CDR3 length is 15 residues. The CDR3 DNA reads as TGCGCCAGCAGCTTTGCCGGGGCCTCCAAAAACATTCAGTACTTC. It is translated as CASSFAGASKNIQYF.

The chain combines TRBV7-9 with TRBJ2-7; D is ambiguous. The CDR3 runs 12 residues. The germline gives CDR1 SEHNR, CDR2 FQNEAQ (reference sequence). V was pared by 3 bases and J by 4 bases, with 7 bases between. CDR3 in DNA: TGTGCCAGCAGCTTTGCTACTTACGAGCAGTACTTC. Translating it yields CASSFATYEQYF.